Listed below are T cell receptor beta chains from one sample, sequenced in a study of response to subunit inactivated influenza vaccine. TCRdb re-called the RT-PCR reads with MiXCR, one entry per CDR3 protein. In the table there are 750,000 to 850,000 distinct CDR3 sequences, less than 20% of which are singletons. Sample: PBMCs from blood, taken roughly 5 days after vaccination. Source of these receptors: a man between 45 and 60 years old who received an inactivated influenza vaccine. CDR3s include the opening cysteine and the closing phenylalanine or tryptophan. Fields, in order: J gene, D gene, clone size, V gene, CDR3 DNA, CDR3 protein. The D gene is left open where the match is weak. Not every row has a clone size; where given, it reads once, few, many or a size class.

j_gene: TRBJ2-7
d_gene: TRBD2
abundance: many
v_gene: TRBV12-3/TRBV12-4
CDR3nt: TGTGCCAGCAGACCGGGACTAGCGGGAGGTTACGAGCAGTACTTC
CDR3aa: CASRPGLAGGYEQYF

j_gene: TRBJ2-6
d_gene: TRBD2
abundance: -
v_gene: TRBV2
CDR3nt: TGTGCCAGCAGTGTTCGGGGGGCTGGGGCCAACGTCCTGACTTTC
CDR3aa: CASSVRGAGANVLTF

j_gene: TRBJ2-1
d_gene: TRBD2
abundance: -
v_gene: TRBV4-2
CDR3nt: TGTGCCAGCAGCCAGGCTAGGACTAGCGGTTACAATGAGCAGTTCTTC
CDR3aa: CASSQARTSGYNEQFF

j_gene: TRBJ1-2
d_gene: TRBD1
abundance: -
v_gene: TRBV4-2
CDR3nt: TGTGCCAGCAGCCTTGGGACAGCTGGGGGAGGCTACACCTTC
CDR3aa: CASSLGTAGGGYTF

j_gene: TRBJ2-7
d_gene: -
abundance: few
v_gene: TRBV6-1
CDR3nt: TGTGCCAGCAGGGGGGACTCTATCTCGGGGGAGCAGTACTTC
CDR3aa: CASRGDSISGEQYF

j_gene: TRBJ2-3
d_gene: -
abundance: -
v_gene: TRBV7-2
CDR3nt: TGTGCCAGCAGCACCCGACCCCTTACAGATACGCAGTATTTT
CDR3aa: CASSTRPLTDTQYF

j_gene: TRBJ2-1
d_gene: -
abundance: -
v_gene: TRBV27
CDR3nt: TGTGCCAGCAGTTTATGTTTCAATTACAATGAGCAGTTCTTC
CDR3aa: CASSLCFNYNEQFF

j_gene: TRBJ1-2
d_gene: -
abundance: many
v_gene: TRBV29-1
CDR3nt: TGCAGCTCCCGGGGGTCTGGTGGCTACACCTTC
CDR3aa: CSSRGSGGYTF

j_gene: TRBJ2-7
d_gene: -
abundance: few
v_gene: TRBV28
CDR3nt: TGTGCCAGCAGTTTCGGGATTCTTGAGGCTAGTGCCTCCTACGAGCAGTACTTC
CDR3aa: CASSFGILEASASYEQYF

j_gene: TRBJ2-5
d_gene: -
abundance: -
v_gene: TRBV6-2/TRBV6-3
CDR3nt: TGTGCCAGCAGTTACTTCAGGCTCCAAGAGACCCAGTACTTC
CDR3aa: CASSYFRLQETQYF

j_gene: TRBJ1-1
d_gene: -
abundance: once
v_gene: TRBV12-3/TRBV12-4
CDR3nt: TGTGCCAGCAGTTTACGGGCAGGTGAAGCTCTCTTT
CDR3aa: CASSLRAGEALF

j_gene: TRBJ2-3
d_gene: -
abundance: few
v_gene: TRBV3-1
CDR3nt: TGTGCCAGCAGCCAAGGTCGCGGGGCGACAGATACGCAGTATTTT
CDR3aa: CASSQGRGATDTQYF

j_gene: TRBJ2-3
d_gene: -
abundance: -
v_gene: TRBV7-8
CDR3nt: TGTGCCAGCAGCTCGCGACTAGATCCCACAGATACGCAGTATTTT
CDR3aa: CASSSRLDPTDTQYF

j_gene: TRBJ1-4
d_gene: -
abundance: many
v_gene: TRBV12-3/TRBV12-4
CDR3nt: TGTGCCAGCAGGCCGGGACGGTCTAATGAAAAACTGTTTTTT
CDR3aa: CASRPGRSNEKLFF

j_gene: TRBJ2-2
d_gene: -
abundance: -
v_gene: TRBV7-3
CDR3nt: TGTGCCAGCAGCTTACCGACGCGAGGGAGAGGGACCGGGGAGCTGTTTTTT
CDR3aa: CASSLPTRGRGTGELFF

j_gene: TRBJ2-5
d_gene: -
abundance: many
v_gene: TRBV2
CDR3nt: TGTGCCAGCAGTGGGACAACGTACCTCCCAAAGACCCAGTACTTC
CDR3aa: CASSGTTYLPKTQYF

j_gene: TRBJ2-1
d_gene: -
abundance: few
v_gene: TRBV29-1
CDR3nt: TGCAGCGTTGAAGAAACAGGTCATGAGCAGTTCTTC
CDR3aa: CSVEETGHEQFF

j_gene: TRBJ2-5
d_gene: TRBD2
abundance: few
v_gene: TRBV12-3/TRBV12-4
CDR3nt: TGTGCCAGCAGCCTTCGCATTAGCGGGAGAGGGGAGACCCAGTACTTC
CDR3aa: CASSLRISGRGETQYF

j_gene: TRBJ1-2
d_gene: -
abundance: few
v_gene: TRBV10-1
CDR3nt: TGCGCCAGCAGTCCGGGGTTCGGCTATGGCTACACCTTC
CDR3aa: CASSPGFGYGYTF

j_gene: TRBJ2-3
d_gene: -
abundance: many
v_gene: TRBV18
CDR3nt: TGTGCCAGCTCAAAGGGAGTGAACACAGATACGCAGTATTTT
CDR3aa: CASSKGVNTDTQYF

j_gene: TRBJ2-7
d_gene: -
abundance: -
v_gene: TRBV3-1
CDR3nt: TGTGCCAGCAGCCAAGCCCAGTGGGAGCAGTACTTC
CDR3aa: CASSQAQWEQYF

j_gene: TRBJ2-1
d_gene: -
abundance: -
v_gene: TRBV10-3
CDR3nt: TGTGCCATCGGTGTTTCTGTGCGGGCTAACAATGAGCAGTTCTTC
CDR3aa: CAIGVSVRANNEQFF

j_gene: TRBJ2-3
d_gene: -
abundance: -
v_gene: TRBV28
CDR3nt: TGTGCCAGCAGTTTATGGGTTAAACGGGGAGCCTTAGATACGCAGTATTTT
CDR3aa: CASSLWVKRGALDTQYF

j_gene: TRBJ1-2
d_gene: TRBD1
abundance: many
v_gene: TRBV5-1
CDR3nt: TGCGCCAGCAGCTTGGAGGGACAGGGTTATGGCTACACCTTC
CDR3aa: CASSLEGQGYGYTF

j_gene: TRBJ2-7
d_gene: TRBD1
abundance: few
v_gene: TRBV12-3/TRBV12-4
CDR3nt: TGTGCCAGCACCCAACAGGGGGGCCGCTACGAGCAGTACTTC
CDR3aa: CASTQQGGRYEQYF

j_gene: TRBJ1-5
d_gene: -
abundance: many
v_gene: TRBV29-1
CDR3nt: TGCAGCGTTGCCCAGAGCGGAGGTCAGCCCCAGCATTTT
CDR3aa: CSVAQSGGQPQHF

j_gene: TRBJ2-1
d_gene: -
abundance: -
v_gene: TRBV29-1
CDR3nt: TGCAGTGGGGTCGCGCGACCCTACAATGAGCAGTTCTTC
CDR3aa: CSGVARPYNEQFF

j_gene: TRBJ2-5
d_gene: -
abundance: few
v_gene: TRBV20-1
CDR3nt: TGCAGTGCTAGAGATAGTAAGGGACGGAGGGGGGAGACCCAGTACTTC
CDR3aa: CSARDSKGRRGETQYF

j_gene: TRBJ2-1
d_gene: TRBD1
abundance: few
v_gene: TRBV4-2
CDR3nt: TGTGCCAGCAGCCAAGCGGGACAGGGAAGCTCCTACAATGAGCAGTTCTTC
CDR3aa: CASSQAGQGSSYNEQFF

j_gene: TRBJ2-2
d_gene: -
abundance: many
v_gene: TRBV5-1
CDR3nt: TGCGCCAGCAGCGGTGAGAACACCGGGGAGCTGTTTTTT
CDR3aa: CASSGENTGELFF

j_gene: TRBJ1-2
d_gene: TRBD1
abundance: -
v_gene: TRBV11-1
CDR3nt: TGTGCCAGCAGCGCAACGACAGGGAACTATGGCTACACCTTC
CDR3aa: CASSATTGNYGYTF

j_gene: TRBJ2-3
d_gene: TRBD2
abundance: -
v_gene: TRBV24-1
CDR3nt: TGTGCCACCAGTCCCGAGCGGGGGGGGATGCAGGCAGATACGCAGTATTTT
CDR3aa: CATSPERGGMQADTQYF

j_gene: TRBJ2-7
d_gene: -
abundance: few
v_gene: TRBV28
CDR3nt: TGTGCCAGCAGGGGACACTACGAGCAGTACTTC
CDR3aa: CASRGHYEQYF

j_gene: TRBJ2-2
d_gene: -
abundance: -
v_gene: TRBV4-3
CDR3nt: TGCGCCAGCAGCCAAGATAATATGGTTTCCGGGGAGCTGTTTTTT
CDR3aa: CASSQDNMVSGELFF

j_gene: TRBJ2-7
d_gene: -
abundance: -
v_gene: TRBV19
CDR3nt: TGTGCCAGTAGTGATGACAGCTACGAGCAGTACTTC
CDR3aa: CASSDDSYEQYF

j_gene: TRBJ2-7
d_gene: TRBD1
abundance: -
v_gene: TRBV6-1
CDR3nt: TGTGCCAGCAGCGTCCAACCGGGACAGTTCTACGAGCAGTACTTC
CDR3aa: CASSVQPGQFYEQYF

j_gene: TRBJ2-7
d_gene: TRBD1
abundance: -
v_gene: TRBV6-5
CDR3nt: TGTGCCAGCAGTTACTCCGCAGGGGGCCTTTACGAGCAGTACTTC
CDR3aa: CASSYSAGGLYEQYF

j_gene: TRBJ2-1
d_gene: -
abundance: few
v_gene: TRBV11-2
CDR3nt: TGTGCCAGCAGCTTAGTACGTCGGCGGTACAGGGAAGACAATGAGCAGTTCTTC
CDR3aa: CASSLVRRRYREDNEQFF

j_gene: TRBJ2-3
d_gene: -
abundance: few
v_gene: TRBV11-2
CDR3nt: TGTGCCAGCAGCTTAGACTCTTTAGATACGCAGTATTTT
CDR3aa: CASSLDSLDTQYF

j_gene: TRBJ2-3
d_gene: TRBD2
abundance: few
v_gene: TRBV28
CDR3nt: TGTGCCAGCAGTTTCACCTGGGATCTAGCGGGAAACTCAGATACGCAGTATTTT
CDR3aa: CASSFTWDLAGNSDTQYF

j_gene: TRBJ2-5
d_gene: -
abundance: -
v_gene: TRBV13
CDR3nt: TGTGCCAGCAGCTGGCAAAATTCCGGGCTCGCTAGGGAGACCCAGTACTTC
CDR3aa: CASSWQNSGLARETQYF

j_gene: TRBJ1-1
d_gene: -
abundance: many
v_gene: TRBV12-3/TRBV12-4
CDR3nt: TGTGCCAGCAGTATCCAGGGTGTACGCACTGAAGCTTTCTTT
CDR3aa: CASSIQGVRTEAFF